This passage covers 6 T cell receptor beta chains from one sample sequenced in a study of blood T cell repertoires in COVID-19 (dated by TCRdb to 2018 to 2021). Library method: the immunoSEQ multiplex PCR assay. Sourced from immuneACCESS, this table was stored by TCRdb with only in-frame sequences that have V and J called. A share of the clones is absent; for the studies checked, an unresolved V gene accounts for under half, and the remainder has no known explanation. This sample is represented by 100,000 to 150,000 clones; around 87% of them were singletons. Of the sample, roughly 3.6% is held by the ten largest clones. Sequenced material: peripheral blood. The source of these receptors is a woman in her fifties or sixties with acute or convalescent COVID-19.

V usage is TRBV29-1 and J usage is TRBJ1-3; D is perhaps TRBD1 (5 bases). Germline loops: CDR1 SQVTM, CDR2 ANQGSEA. CDR3 length equals 16 residues. V was cut by 8 bases and J by 0 bases, with 20 bases left in between. The CDR3 sequence: CSFAGGEKGSGNTIYF. CDR3 bases: TGCAGCTTTGCCGGGGGGGAGAAGGGCTCTGGAAACACCATATATTTT.

Only a few counts were recorded for this clone. This sequence joins TRBV7-2 and TRBJ2-1; the match to TRBD2 covers 12 bases. This CDR3 spans 17 amino acids. V dropped 5 bases and J dropped 6; count of bases not matched to a gene: 11. In germline, CDR1 is SGHTA, CDR2 FQGNSA. CDR3 in DNA: TGTGCCAGCAGCCCAGCCCCGACTAGCGGGAGATTCAATGAGCAGTTCTTC. Its translation: CASSPAPTSGRFNEQFF.

Here the CDR3 reads CAIAASANTGELFF. CDR3 bases: TGTGCCATCGCGGCGAGCGCGAACACCGGGGAGCTGTTTTTT. This chain uses TRBV10-3 with TRBJ2-2, with D unresolved. The CDR3 runs to 14 residues. Germline CDR1 is ENHRY and CDR2 is SYGVKD. Trimming took off 8 bases at V and 0 bases at J, with 10 bases between the two ends.

This sequence joins TRBV6-1 and TRBJ1-5, with TRBD1 matching over 7 bases. Germline trimming cut 2 bases from V and 1 base from J; bases unmatched to any gene: 2. The CDR3 is made up of 15 amino acids. Germline CDR1 is MNHNS and CDR2 is SASEGT. The CDR3 spells CASSEQQGSNQPQHF. The CDR3 DNA reads as TGTGCCAGCAGTGAACAACAGGGGAGCAATCAGCCCCAGCATTTT.

V usage is TRBV9 and J usage is TRBJ2-1, with D perhaps matching TRBD2 (5 bases). Germline V CDR1 and CDR2: SGDLS, YYNGEE. The CDR3 runs to 13 residues. With 0 bases removed from V and 8 bases from J, the gap between germline ends came to 9 bases. In nucleotides, the CDR3 is TGTGCCAGCAGCGTAGCCGTTAGCGATGAGCAGTTCTTC. Translated: CASSVAVSDEQFF.

The V call is TRBV28, the J call TRBJ1-2; 7 bases fit TRBD1. Looked up from germline, CDR1 is MDHEN and CDR2 is SYDVKM. This CDR3 spans 15 amino acids. V shed 6 bases, J shed 2 bases, and the junction held 9 bases outside the gene matches. CDR3 loop: CASRPATGLNYGYTF. DNA for the CDR3: TGTGCCAGCAGACCGGCGACAGGGTTGAACTATGGCTACACCTTC.